The rows below give T cell receptor beta chains drawn from one sample of a study of CD8 T cells in Susac syndrome. TCRdb redid the calling of the immunoSEQ multiplex PCR reads with MiXCR, one entry per CDR3 protein. The sample lists about 290,000 distinct CDR3 sequences; 65% to 90% were seen once. The sample consisted of CD8+ T cells from PBMCs. The receptors stem from a human donor with multiple sclerosis. The CDR3 runs from the conserved cysteine through the conserved F or W. Only some rows state a clone size, as once, few, many or a class for expanded clones.

v_call clone_size cdr3_aa
TRBV5-1 once CASSLGAGPPTDTQYF
TRBV9 . CASSLPTSGSYNEQFF
TRBV15 once CATSRGAGVTDTQYF
TRBV19 few CASSTDSYNEQFF
TRBV30 . CAWNVGTSSKDEQYF
TRBV14 . CASSRVPGYNEQFF
TRBV4-3 . CASSQQWVPDTQYF
TRBV19 . CASSISGFEQFF
TRBV5-1 . CASSSLPTYEQYF
TRBV20-1 . CSARETYSISSKAGDTF
TRBV16 . CASSQFSYSGKYGYTF
TRBV20-1 . CSARDSGRARREQFF
TRBV6-2/TRBV6-3 . CASSHTGSPYNEQFF
TRBV20-1 . CSARATRDNEQFF
TRBV7-9 . CASSPEGSTEAFF
TRBV5-1 . CASSLALAGGLTLLEQFF
TRBV12-3/TRBV12-4 . CASSLEREDETQYF
TRBV28 . CASSLTMAQTGTNTEAFF
TRBV30 . CARSQGRGTEAFF
TRBV6-2/TRBV6-3 . CASSIMTSGTTDTQYF
TRBV20-1 . CSARDRAGSGANVLTF
TRBV27 . CASTPQGAILGEQYF
TRBV6-2/TRBV6-3 . CASRTFSNQPQHF
TRBV29-1 . CSTPGQGYNEQFF
TRBV9 . CASSVAMGLANTGELFF
TRBV28 . CASNPGGSYNEQFF
TRBV11-2 few CASSLSPRETGNIQYF
TRBV6-5 . CASSYGTANNSPLHF
TRBV6-1 once CASRTIEGGPGGELFF
TRBV19 few CASRDSQETQYF
TRBV27 . CASSWSAGMTEAFF
TRBV9 . CASSPGLSTEAFF
TRBV15 once CATSRDDRGLEAFF
TRBV4-1 few CASSQGEPEPEAFF
TRBV27 few CASSLASGSYEQYF
TRBV9 . CASSEDPGGGYEQYF
TRBV12-5 once CAKRERYNEQFF
TRBV4-3 . CASSQDRARESEAFF
TRBV20-1 . CSARDGTTGGYEQYF
TRBV4-3 once CASSQDIEGPYSYEQYF
TRBV9 once CASSGAEPLAKNIQYF
TRBV30 . CAWSPLNEQFF
TRBV29-1 . CSVEGLAGGRRTDTQYF
TRBV7-9 . CASSVSGLAGTYEQYF
TRBV20-1 . CSAKERLIYTDTQYF
TRBV4-3 . CASSQLMGVGSYEQYF
TRBV27 . CASSPELAGYNEQFF
TRBV28 . CASSFRGDTDTQYF
TRBV4-3 . CASSQENRASYEQYF
TRBV6-5 . CASSYSGGMSYNEQFF
TRBV19 . CASSISGTGAYEQYF
TRBV6-6 . CASSYSNGNEQYF
TRBV11-2 . CASSSWDVHQFF